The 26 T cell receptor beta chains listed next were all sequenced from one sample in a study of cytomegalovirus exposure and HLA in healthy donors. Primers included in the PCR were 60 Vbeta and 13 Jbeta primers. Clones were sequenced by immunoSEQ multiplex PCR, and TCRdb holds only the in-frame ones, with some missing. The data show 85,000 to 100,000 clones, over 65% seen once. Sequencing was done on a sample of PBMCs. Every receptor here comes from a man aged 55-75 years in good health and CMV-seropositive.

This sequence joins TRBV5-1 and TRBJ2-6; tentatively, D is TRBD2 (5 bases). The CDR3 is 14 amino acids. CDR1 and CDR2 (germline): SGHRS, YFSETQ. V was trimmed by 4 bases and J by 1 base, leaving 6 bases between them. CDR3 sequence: CASSGGSGANVLTF. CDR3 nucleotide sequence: TGCGCCAGCAGCGGCGGGTCTGGGGCCAACGTCCTGACTTTC.

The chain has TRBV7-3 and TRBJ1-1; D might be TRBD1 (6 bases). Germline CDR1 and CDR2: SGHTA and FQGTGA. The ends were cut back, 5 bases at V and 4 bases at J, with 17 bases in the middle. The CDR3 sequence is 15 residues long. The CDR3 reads CASSPSGGGSTEAFF. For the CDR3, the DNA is TGTGCCAGCAGCCCGTCTGGGGGCGGGAGCACTGAAGCTTTCTTT.

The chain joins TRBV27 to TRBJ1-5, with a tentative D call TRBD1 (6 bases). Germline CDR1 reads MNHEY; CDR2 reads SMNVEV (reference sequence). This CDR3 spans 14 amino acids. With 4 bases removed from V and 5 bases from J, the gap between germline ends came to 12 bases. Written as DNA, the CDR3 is TGTGCCAGCAGTTGGGCAGGGGAAGATCAGCCCCAGCATTTT. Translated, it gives CASSWAGEDQPQHF.

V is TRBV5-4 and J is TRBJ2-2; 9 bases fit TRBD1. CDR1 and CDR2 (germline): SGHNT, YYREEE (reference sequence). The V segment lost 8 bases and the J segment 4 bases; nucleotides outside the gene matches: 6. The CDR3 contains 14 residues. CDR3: CASRDRVATGELFF. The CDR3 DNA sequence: TGTGCCAGTCGGGACAGGGTGGCCACCGGGGAGCTGTTTTTT.

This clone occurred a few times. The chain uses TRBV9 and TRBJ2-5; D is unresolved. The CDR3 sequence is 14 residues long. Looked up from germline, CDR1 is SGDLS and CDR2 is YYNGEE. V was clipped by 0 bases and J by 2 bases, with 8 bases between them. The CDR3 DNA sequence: TGTGCCAGCAGCGTAGCCGCAGGACAAGAGACCCAGTACTTC. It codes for CASSVAAGQETQYF.

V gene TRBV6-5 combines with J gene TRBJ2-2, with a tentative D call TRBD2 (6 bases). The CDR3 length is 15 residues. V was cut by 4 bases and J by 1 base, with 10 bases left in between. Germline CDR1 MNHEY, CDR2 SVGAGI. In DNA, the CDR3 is TGTGCCAGCAGTTTAGGGACTTGGAACACCGGGGAGCTGTTTTTT. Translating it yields CASSLGTWNTGELFF.

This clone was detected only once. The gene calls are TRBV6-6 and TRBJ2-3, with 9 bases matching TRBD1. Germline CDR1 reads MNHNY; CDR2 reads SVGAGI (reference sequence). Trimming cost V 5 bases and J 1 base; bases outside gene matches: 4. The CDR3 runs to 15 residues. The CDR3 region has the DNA TGTGCCAGCAGTCAGGGACAGGGTCGCACAGATACGCAGTATTTT. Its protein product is CASSQGQGRTDTQYF.

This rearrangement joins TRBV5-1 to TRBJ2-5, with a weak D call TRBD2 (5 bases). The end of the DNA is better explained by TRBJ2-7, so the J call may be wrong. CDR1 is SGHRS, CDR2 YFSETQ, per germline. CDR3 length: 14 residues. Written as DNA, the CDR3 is TGCGCCAGCAGCTTGGCCATAGGAGGTAGCGAGCAGTACTTC. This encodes CASSLAIGGSEQYF.

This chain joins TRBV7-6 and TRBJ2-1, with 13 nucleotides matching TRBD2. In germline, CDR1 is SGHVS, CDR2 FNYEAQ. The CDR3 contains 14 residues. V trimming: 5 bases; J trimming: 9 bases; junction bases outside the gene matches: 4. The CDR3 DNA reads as TGTGCCAGCAGCCGAGGGACTAGCGGGGTTGAGCAGTTCTTC. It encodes CASSRGTSGVEQFF.

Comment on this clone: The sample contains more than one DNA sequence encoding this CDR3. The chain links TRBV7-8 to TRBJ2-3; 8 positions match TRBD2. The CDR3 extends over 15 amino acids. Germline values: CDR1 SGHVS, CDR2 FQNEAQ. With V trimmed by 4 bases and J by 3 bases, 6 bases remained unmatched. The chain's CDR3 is CASSYLAGGTDTQYF. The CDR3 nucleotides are TGTGCCAGCAGCTACCTAGCGGGCGGAACAGATACGCAGTATTTT.

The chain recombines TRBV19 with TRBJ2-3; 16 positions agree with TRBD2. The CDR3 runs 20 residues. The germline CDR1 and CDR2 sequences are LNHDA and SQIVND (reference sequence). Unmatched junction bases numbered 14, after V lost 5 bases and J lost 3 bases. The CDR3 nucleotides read TGTGCCAGTAGTCCCCATCCCGGGACTAGCGGGGGGGCCGGGACAGATACGCAGTATTTT. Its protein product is CASSPHPGTSGGAGTDTQYF. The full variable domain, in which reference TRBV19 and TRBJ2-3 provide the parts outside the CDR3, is DGGITQSPKYLFRKEGQNVTLSCEQNLNHDAMYWYRQDPGQGLRLIYYSQIVNDFQKGDIAEGYSVSREKKESFPLTVTSAQKNPTAFYLCASSPHPGTSGGAGTDTQYFGPGTRLTVL.

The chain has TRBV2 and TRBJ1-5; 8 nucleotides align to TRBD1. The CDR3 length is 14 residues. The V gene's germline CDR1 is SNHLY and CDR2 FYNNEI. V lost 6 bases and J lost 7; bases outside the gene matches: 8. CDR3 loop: CASRQGGSSQPQHF. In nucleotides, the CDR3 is TGTGCCAGCAGACAGGGGGGGTCGAGCCAGCCCCAGCATTTT.

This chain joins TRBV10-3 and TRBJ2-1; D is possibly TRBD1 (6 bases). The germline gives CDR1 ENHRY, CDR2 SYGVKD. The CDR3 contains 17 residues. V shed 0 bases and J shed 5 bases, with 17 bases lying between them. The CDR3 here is CAISESAAGESHNEQFF. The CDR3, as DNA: TGTGCCATCAGTGAGTCAGCGGCAGGGGAATCACACAATGAGCAGTTCTTC.

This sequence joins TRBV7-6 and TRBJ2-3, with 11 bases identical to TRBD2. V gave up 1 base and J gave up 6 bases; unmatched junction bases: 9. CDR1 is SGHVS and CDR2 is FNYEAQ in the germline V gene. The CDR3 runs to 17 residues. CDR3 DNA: TGTGCCAGCAGCTTAGTACCATCTAGCGGGGGGCGGGATACGCAGTATTTT. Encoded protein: CASSLVPSSGGRDTQYF.

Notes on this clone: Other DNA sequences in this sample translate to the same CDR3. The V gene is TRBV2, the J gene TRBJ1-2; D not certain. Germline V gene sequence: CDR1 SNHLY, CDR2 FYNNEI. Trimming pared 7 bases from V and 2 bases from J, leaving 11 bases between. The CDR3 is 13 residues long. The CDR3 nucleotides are TGTGCCAGCAAGCGGGAGGCAAACTATGGCTACACCTTC. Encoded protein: CASKREANYGYTF. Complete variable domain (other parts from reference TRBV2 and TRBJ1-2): EPEVTQTPSHQVTQMGQEVILRCVPISNHLYFYWYRQILGQKVEFLVSFYNNEISEKSEIFDDQFSVERPDGSNFTLKIRSTKLEDSAMYFCASKREANYGYTFGSGTRLTVV.

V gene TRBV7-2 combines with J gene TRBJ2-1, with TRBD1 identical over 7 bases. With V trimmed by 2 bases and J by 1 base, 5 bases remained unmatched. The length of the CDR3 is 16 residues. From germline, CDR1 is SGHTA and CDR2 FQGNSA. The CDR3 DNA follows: TGTGCCAGCAGCTTATCATGGGACAGTTCCTACAATGAGCAGTTCTTC. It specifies CASSLSWDSSYNEQFF.

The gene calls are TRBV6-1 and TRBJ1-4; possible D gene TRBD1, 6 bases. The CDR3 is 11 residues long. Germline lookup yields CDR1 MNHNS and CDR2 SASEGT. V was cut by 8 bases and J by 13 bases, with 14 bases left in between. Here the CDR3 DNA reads TGTGCCAGCCGCCGGGACAACAGACTGTTTTTT. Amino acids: CASRRDNRLFF.

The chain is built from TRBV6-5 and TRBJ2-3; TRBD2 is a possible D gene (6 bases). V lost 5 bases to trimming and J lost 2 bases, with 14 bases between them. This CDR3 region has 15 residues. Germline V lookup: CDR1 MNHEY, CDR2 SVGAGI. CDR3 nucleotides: TGTGCCAGCAGTCCCGCGGGATCGGACACAGATACGCAGTATTTT. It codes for CASSPAGSDTDTQYF.

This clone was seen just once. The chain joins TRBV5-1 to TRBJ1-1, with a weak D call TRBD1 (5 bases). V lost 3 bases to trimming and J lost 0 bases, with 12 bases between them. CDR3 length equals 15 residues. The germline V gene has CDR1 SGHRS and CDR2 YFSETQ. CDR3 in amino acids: CASSSSGLLNTEAFF. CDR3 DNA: TGCGCCAGCAGCTCGTCGGGACTCCTGAACACTGAAGCTTTCTTT.

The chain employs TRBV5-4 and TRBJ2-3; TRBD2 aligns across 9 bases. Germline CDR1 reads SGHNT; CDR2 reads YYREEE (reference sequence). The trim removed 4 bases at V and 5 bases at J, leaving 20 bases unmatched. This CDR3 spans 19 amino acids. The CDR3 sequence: CASSASPSRAGGTRDTQYF. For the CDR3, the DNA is TGTGCCAGCAGCGCGTCCCCGTCGAGGGCGGGGGGGACGAGAGATACGCAGTATTTT.

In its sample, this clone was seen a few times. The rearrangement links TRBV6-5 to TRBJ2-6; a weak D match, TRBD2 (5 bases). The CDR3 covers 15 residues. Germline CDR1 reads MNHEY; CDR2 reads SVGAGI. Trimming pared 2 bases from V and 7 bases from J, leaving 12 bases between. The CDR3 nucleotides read TGTGCCAGCAGTTACGTTGGAGGACCAGCCAACGTCCTGACTTTC. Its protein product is CASSYVGGPANVLTF.

The CDR3 reads CAIRGPGQGRYEQYF. CDR3 nucleotides: TGTGCCATCAGAGGACCGGGACAGGGGAGATACGAGCAGTACTTC. V usage is TRBV10-3 and J usage is TRBJ2-7, with 10 bases matching TRBD1. V lost 6 bases, J lost 4 bases, and 9 bases stayed unmatched. The CDR3 sequence is 15 residues long. Germline loops: CDR1 ENHRY, CDR2 SYGVKD.

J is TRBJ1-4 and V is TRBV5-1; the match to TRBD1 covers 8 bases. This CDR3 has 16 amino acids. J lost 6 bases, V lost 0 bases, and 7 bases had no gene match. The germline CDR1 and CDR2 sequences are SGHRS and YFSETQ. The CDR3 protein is CASSLGGTGRDEKLFF. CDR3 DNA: TGCGCCAGCAGCTTGGGGGGGACAGGCCGGGATGAAAAACTGTTTTTT.

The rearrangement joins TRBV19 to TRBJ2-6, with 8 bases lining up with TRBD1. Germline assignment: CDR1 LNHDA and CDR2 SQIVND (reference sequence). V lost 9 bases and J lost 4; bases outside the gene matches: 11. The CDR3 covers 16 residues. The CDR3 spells CASGTGSVLGANVLTF. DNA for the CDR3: TGTGCCAGCGGGACAGGCTCAGTTCTGGGGGCCAACGTCCTGACTTTC. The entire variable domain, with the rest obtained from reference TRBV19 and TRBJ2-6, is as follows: DGGITQSPKYLFRKEGQNVTLSCEQNLNHDAMYWYRQDPGQGLRLIYYSQIVNDFQKGDIAEGYSVSREKKESFPLTVTSAQKNPTAFYLCASGTGSVLGANVLTFGAGSRLTVL.

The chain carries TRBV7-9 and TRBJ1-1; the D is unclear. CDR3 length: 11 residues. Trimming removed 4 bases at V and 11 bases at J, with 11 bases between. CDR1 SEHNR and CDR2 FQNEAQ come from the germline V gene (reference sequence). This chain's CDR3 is CASSSHLQAFF. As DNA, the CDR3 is TGTGCCAGCAGCTCTCATCTCCAGGCTTTCTTT.

The CDR3 region is CASSSRVSGNTIYF. The CDR3 coding sequence is TGTGCCAGCAGTTCCCGGGTTTCTGGAAACACCATATATTTT. The chain combines TRBV6-5 with TRBJ1-3; no clear D gene. Germline-derived CDR1 and CDR2 are MNHEY and SVGAGI. The CDR3 has 14 amino acids. Trimming pared 4 bases from V and 1 base from J, leaving 8 bases between.